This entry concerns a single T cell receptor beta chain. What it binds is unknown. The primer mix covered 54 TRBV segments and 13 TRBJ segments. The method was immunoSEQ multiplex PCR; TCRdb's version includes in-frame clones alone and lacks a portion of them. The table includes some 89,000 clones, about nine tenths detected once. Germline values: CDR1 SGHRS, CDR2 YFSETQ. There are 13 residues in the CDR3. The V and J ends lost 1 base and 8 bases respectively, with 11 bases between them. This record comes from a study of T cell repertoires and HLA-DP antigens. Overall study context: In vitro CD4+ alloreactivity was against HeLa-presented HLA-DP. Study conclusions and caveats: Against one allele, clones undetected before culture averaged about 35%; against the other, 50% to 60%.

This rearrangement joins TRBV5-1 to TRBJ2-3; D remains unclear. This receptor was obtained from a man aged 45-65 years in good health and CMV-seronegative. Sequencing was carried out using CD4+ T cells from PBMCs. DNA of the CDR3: TGCGCCAGCAGCTTGCCGACCCAGGTTACGCAGTATTTT. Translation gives CASSLPTQVTQYF.